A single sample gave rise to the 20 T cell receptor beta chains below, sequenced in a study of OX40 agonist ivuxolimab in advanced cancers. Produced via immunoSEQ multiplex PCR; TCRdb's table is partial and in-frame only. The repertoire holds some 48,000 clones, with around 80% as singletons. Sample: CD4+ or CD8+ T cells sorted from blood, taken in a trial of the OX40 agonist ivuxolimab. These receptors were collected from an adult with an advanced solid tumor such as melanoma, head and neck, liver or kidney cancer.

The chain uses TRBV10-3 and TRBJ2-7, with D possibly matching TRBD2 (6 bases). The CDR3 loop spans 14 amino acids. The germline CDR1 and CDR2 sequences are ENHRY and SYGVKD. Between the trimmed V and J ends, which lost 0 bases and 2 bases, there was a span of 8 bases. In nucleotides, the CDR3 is TGTGCCATCAGTGAGTCGTGGGGGGCCTACGAGCAGTACTTC. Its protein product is CAISESWGAYEQYF.

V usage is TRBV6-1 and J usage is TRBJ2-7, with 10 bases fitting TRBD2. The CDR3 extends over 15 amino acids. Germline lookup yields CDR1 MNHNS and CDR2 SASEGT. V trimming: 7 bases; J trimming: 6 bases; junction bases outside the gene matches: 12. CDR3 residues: CASIRTSGLNGEQYF. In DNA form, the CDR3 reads TGTGCCAGCATCAGGACTAGCGGCCTGAATGGCGAGCAGTACTTC.

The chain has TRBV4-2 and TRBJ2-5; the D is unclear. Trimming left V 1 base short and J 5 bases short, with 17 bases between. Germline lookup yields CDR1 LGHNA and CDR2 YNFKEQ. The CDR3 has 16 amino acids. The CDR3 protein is CASSQGVGPTWETQYF. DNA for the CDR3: TGTGCCAGCAGCCAAGGAGTCGGGCCGACTTGGGAGACCCAGTACTTC.

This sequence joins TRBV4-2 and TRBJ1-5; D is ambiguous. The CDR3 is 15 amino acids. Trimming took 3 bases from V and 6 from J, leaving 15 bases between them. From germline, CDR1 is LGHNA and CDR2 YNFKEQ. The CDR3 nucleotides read TGTGCCAGCAGCCAGGGTATAGAAGGAGGTCAGCCCCAGCATTTT. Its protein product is CASSQGIEGGQPQHF.

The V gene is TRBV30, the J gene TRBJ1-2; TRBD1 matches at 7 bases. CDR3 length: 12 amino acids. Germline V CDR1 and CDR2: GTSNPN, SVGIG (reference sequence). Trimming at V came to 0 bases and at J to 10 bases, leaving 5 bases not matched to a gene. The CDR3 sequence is CAWSVGQEVYTF. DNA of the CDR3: TGTGCCTGGAGTGTCGGACAGGAAGTCTACACCTTC.

The CDR3 region has the DNA TGCGCCAGCAGCCACGGACAGGGAGAGCAGTACTTC. This gives the protein CASSHGQGEQYF. V and J are TRBV4-3 and TRBJ2-7; 8 bases map to TRBD1. Per the germline V gene, CDR1 is LGHNA and CDR2 is YSLEER. The CDR3 runs to 12 residues. With 3 bases clipped from V and 7 bases from J, the junction kept 2 bases outside the gene matches.

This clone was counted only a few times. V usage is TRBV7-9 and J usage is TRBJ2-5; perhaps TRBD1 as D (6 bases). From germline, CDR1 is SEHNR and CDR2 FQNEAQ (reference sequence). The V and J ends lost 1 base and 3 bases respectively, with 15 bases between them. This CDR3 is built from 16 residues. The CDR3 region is CASSLGMGEGEETQYF. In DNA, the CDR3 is TGTGCCAGCAGCTTAGGCATGGGAGAGGGGGAAGAGACCCAGTACTTC.

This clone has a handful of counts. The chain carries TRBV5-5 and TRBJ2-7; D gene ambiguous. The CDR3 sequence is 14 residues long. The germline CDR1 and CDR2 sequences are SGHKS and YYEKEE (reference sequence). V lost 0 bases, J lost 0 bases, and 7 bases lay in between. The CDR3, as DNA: TGTGCCAGCAGCTTGGACATGGTCTCCTACGAGCAGTACTTC. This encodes CASSLDMVSYEQYF.

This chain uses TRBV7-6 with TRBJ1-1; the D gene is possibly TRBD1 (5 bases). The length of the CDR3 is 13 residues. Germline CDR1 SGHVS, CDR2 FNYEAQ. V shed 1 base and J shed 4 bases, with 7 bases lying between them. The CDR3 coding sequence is TGTGCCAGCAGCTTAGGAGGGGTCACTGAAGCTTTCTTT. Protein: CASSLGGVTEAFF.

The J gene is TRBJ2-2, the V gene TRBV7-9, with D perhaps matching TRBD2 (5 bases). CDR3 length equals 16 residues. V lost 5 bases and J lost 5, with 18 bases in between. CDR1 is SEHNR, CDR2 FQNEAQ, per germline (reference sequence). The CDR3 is CASSVGLLIGTGELFF. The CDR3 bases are TGTGCCAGCAGCGTTGGACTGTTGATTGGGACCGGGGAGCTGTTTTTT.

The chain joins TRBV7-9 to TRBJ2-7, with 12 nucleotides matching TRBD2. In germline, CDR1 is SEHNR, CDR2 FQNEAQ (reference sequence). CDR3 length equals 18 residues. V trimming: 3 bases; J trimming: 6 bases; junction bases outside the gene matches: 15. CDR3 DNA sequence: TGTGCCAGCAGCTTTCAGGGTACGACTAGCGGGAGAGGGGTCGAGCAGTACTTC. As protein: CASSFQGTTSGRGVEQYF.

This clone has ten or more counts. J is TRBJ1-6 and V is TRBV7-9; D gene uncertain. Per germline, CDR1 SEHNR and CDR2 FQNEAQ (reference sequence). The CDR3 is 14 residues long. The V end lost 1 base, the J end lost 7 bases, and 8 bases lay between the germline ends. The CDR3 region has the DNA TGTGCCAGCAGCTTAGTGGTGGGGAATTCACCCCTCCACTTT. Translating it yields CASSLVVGNSPLHF.

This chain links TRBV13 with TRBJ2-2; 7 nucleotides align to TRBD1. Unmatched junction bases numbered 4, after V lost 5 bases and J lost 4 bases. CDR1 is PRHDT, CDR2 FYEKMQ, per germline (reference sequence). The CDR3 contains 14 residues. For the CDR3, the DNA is TGTGCCAGCAGCCTCGGGACAGTCACCGGGGAGCTGTTTTTT. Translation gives CASSLGTVTGELFF.

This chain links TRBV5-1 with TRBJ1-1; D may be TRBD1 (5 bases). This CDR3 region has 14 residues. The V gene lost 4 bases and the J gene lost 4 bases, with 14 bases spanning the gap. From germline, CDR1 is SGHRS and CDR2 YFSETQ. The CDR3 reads CASSPGRAGTEAFF. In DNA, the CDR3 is TGCGCCAGCAGCCCGGGACGGGCAGGCACTGAAGCTTTCTTT.

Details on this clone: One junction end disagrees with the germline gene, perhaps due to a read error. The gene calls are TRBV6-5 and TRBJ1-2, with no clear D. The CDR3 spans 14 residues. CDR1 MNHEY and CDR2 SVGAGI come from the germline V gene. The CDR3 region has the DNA TGTGCCATCAGTGAGACCCAAAGGACCTATGGCTACACCTTC. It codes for CAISETQRTYGYTF.

CDR3 nucleotides: TGTGCCAGCAGGCCAGCGGGCGGGAATCTTCGAGAGCAGTACTTC. Translation gives CASRPAGGNLREQYF. The chain combines TRBV27 with TRBJ2-7, with a weak D call TRBD2 (6 bases). Between the trimmed V and J ends, which lost 6 bases and 7 bases, there was a span of 22 bases. Per germline, CDR1 MNHEY and CDR2 SMNVEV (reference sequence). This CDR3 region has 15 residues.

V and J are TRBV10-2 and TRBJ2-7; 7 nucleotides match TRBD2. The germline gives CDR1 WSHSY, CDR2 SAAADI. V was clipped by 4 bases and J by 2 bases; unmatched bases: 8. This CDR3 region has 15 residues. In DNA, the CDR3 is TGCGCCAGCAGTGGACTAGCCTTACCCGCCTACGAGCAGTACTTC. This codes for CASSGLALPAYEQYF.

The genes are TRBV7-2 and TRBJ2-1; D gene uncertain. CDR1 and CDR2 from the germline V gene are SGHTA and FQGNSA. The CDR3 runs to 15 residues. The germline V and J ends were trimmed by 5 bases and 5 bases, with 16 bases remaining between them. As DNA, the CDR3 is TGTGCCAGCAGCCCACCCGGTTGGACGGACAATGAGCAGTTCTTC. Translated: CASSPPGWTDNEQFF.

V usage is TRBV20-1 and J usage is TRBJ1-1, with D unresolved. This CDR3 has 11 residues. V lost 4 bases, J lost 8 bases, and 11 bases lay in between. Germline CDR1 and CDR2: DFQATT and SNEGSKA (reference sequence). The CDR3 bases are TGCAGTGCTAACTTATTTGGGGAAGCTTTCTTT. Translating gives CSANLFGEAFF.

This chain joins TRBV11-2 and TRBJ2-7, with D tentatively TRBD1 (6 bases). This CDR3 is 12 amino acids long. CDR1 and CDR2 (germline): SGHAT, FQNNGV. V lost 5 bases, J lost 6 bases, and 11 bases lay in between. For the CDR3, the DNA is TGTGCCAGCAGCCCCCAGGGGAGCGAGCAGTACTTC. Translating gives CASSPQGSEQYF.